This T cell receptor (beta chain) came from a study of CD4 T cells in relation to SARS-CoV-2 and coronaviruses. This table comes from immunoSEQ multiplex PCR, and its TCRdb copy is limited to in-frame clones, with some not included. This sample carries 9,000 to 13,000 clones, 80% to 85% of them seen once, and the ten largest clones take 15% to 20%. To note about this clone: Its cognate antigen is unknown.

Germline values: CDR1 SQVTM, CDR2 ANQGSEA. Trimming took off 7 bases at V and 2 bases at J, with 21 bases between the two ends. This CDR3 region has 15 residues. CD4+ T cells from unexposed donors were obtained before the COVID-19 pandemic (2011-2018). Isolation of CD4+ T cells took place after approximately 11 days in culture. The clonotype originates from a human donor in good health. Source material: CD4+ T cells from PBMCs, cultured in vitro. The chain employs TRBV29-1 and TRBJ2-7; D might be TRBD1 (5 bases). For the CDR3, the DNA is TGCAGCGCAAAGCTCCGGCGAGACAGCGCCTACGAGCAGTACTTC. Amino acid sequence: CSAKLRRDSAYEQYF.